Each of the 13 T cell receptor beta chains below was sequenced from the same sample in a study of T cell responses to AZD1222 COVID-19 vaccine. Repertoires were generated with immunoSEQ multiplex PCR, while TCRdb's copy carries only in-frame clones and drops some. In the table there are approximately 150,000 clones, around 90% of which are singletons. This specimen consisted of peripheral blood, obtained on day 0 of MenACWY control vaccination. The receptors derive from an adult in good health.

The chain carries TRBV2 and TRBJ2-2; D is undetermined. This CDR3 has 16 amino acids. Germline V lookup: CDR1 SNHLY, CDR2 FYNNEI. Trimming removed 6 bases from V and 7 bases from J, with 21 bases in between. CDR3 sequence: CASRDRPLVPVGELFF. The CDR3 nucleotides read TGTGCCAGCAGAGACCGCCCTCTAGTCCCGGTCGGGGAGCTGTTTTTT.

This chain connects TRBV6-2 or TRBV6-3 to TRBJ1-1; 7 bases are a match to TRBD1. V shed 5 bases and J 0 bases; nucleotides not matched to a gene: 6. There are 15 residues in the CDR3. Germline V gene lookup returns CDR1 MNHEY and CDR2 SVGEGT. CDR3 region: CASSARQGMNTEAFF. The CDR3 nucleotides are TGTGCCAGCAGTGCTCGACAGGGTATGAACACTGAAGCTTTCTTT.

The rearrangement links TRBV5-5 to TRBJ2-1, with TRBD2 matching over 7 bases. The CDR3 consists of 14 residues. The V gene's germline CDR1 is SGHKS and CDR2 YYEKEE (reference sequence). With 4 bases clipped from V and 9 bases from J, the junction kept 10 bases outside the gene matches. For the CDR3, the DNA is TGTGCCAGCAGCCTCCGGGACTGGGAGGGTGAGCAGTTCTTC. Amino acids: CASSLRDWEGEQFF.

The chain combines TRBV3-1 (or the pseudogene TRBV3-2) with TRBJ1-2; D is unresolved. Germline CDR1 and CDR2: LGHDT and YNNKEL (reference sequence). CDR3 length equals 14 residues. With 4 bases removed from V and 3 bases from J, the gap between germline ends came to 12 bases. The CDR3 nucleotides read TGTGCCAGCAGCCTGAACGGGCTACACTATGGCTACACCTTC. This gives the protein CASSLNGLHYGYTF.

V is TRBV9 and J is TRBJ2-7; possibly TRBD2 for D (5 bases). This CDR3 region has 14 residues. V was pared by 0 bases and J by 7 bases, with 14 bases between. The V gene's germline CDR1 is SGDLS and CDR2 YYNGEE. Here the CDR3 reads CASSVADSLREQYF. In nucleotides, the CDR3 is TGTGCCAGCAGCGTAGCGGACTCGCTGAGGGAGCAGTACTTC.

The rearrangement joins TRBV3-1 (or the pseudogene TRBV3-2) to TRBJ2-1, with unresolved D. V lost 2 bases to trimming and J lost 1 base, with 9 bases between them. The CDR3 extends over 15 amino acids. From germline, CDR1 is LGHDT and CDR2 YNNKEL (reference sequence). Here the CDR3 DNA reads TGTGCCAGCAGCCAAAGGGTGGGATCCTACAATGAGCAGTTCTTC. Amino acids: CASSQRVGSYNEQFF.

The chain recombines TRBV30 with TRBJ2-7, with D perhaps TRBD1 (6 bases). Per the germline V gene, CDR1 is GTSNPN and CDR2 is SVGIG (reference sequence). CDR3 length: 15 residues. V shed 0 bases and J shed 2 bases, with 14 bases lying between them. Here the CDR3 reads CAWSVPGRGTYEQYF. CDR3 DNA sequence: TGTGCCTGGAGTGTACCAGGAAGGGGGACCTACGAGCAGTACTTC.

The CDR3: CATSNRDKDQPQHF. DNA for the CDR3: TGTGCCACATCTAACAGGGACAAGGATCAGCCCCAGCATTTT. V and J are TRBV6-5 and TRBJ1-5; D is perhaps TRBD1 (6 bases). The CDR3 extends over 14 amino acids. Per the germline V gene, CDR1 is MNHEY and CDR2 is SVGAGI. Trimming pared 10 bases from V and 5 bases from J, leaving 18 bases between.

The V gene is TRBV7-6, the J gene TRBJ1-1; 10 positions agree with TRBD1. With 4 bases clipped from V and 1 base from J, the junction kept 18 bases outside the gene matches. This CDR3 is built from 20 residues. CDR1 is SGHVS and CDR2 is FNYEAQ in the germline V gene. The CDR3 spells CASSSGQGPATKLSNTEAFF. In DNA form, the CDR3 reads TGTGCCAGCAGCTCGGGACAGGGGCCGGCCACCAAACTTTCGAACACTGAAGCTTTCTTT.

This sequence joins TRBV3-1 (or the pseudogene TRBV3-2) and TRBJ2-7, with 8 bases that match TRBD2. Trimming removed 0 bases from V and 8 bases from J; junction bases left unmatched: 6. Germline V CDR1 and CDR2: LGHDT, YNNKEL (reference sequence). The CDR3 has 14 residues. As DNA, the CDR3 is TGTGCCAGCAGCCAAGAAGGGGCGGGAGGCCAGCAGTACTTC. Encoded protein: CASSQEGAGGQQYF.

This chain joins TRBV5-6 and TRBJ2-5; D remains ambiguous. The CDR3 has 13 amino acids. Trimming took 3 bases from V and 1 from J, leaving 7 bases between them. Germline CDR1 is SGHDT and CDR2 is YYEEEE. The CDR3 sequence is CASSSLGQETQYF. Written as DNA, the CDR3 is TGTGCCAGCAGCTCCCTAGGCCAAGAGACCCAGTACTTC.

The CDR3 loop is CASSPLPGTSNTEAFF. The CDR3 nucleotides read TGCGCCAGCAGCCCCCTACCCGGGACATCTAACACTGAAGCTTTCTTT. J is TRBJ1-1 and V is TRBV5-1; maybe TRBD1 (6 bases). V lost 4 bases and J lost 2, with 18 bases in between. The length of the CDR3 is 16 residues. The germline gives CDR1 SGHRS, CDR2 YFSETQ.

This clone was seen just once. V gene TRBV18 combines with J gene TRBJ2-3, with 13 nucleotides matching TRBD2. Germline CDR1 reads KGHSH; CDR2 reads LQKENI. V trimming: 2 bases; J trimming: 6 bases; junction bases outside the gene matches: 8. The CDR3 totals 17 residues. CDR3 in amino acids: CASSPKGLAGAGDTQYF. The CDR3 region has the DNA TGTGCCAGCTCACCAAAAGGACTAGCGGGAGCGGGGGATACGCAGTATTTT.